These 2 T cell receptor beta chains were sequenced from one sample in a study of blood T cell repertoires in COVID-19. Produced via immunoSEQ multiplex PCR; TCRdb's table is partial and in-frame only. Of 75,000 or so clones in the sample, roughly 87% were seen once. Sequenced input: peripheral blood. The source of these receptors is a woman at least 80 years old with active or convalescent COVID-19.

The CDR3 nucleotides are TGTGCCAGCAGCCGGACAGTCTCCTACGAGCAGTACTTC. It translates to CASSRTVSYEQYF. The chain joins TRBV12-3 or TRBV12-4 to TRBJ2-7; D might be TRBD1 (6 bases). The CDR3 has 13 residues. V was clipped by 6 bases and J by 0 bases, with 9 bases between them.

The chain couples TRBV18 to TRBJ2-5, with 8 positions matching TRBD1. V was pared by 7 bases and J by 5 bases, with 12 bases of the junction left unmatched. The germline V gene has CDR1 KGHSH and CDR2 LQKENI. The CDR3 runs to 15 residues. CDR3 bases: TGTGCCAGCTTCCGGGACAGGACCCCAGGGGAGACCCAGTACTTC. It codes for CASFRDRTPGETQYF.